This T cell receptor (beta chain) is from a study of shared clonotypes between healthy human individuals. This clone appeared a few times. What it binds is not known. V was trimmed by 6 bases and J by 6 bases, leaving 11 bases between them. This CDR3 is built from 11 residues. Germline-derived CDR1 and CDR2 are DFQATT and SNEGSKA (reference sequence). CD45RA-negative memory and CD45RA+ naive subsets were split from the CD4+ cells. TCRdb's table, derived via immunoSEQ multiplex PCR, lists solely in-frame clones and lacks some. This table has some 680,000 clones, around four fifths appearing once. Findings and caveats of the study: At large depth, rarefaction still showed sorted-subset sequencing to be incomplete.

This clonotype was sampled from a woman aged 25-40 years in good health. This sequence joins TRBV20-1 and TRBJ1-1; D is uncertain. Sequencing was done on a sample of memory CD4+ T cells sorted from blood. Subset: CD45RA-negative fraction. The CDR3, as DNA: TGCAGTGCACGGACCGCCTCTGAAGCTTTCTTT. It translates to CSARTASEAFF.